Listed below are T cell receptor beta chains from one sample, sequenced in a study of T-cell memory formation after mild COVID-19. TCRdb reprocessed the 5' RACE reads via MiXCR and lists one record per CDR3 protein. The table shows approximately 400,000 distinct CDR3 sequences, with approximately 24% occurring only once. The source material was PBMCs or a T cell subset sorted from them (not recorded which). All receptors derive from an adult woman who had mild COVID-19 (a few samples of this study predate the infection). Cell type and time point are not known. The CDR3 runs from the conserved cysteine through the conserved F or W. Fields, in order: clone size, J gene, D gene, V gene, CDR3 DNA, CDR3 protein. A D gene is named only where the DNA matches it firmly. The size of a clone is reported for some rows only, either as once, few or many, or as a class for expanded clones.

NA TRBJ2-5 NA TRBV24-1 TGTGCCACCAGTGACCGTCGACCTAACAGAGAGACCCAGTACTTC CATSDRRPNRETQYF
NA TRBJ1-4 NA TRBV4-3 TGCGCCAGCAGCCAAGATAGGGTCCATCAGGGGCTCGGGGCTAATGAAAAACTGTTTTTT CASSQDRVHQGLGANEKLFF
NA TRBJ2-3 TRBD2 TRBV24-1 TGTGCCACCAGTGACCAGACTAGCGGGAACACAGATACGCAGTATTTT CATSDQTSGNTDTQYF
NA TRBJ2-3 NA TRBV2 TGTGCCAGCACCCGGGGGTTTTCTCGGGGGCAAGGCACAGATACGCAGTATTTT CASTRGFSRGQGTDTQYF
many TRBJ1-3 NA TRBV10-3 TGTGCCATCAGTGAGGACGCCAGGGGAAACACCATATATTTT CAISEDARGNTIYF
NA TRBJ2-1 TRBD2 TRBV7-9 TGTGCCAGCAGCCCCTGGACTAGCGGGACTATTGGGGAGCAGTTCTTC CASSPWTSGTIGEQFF
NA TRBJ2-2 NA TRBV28 TGTGCCAGCAAATGGGGGGCAAAAACCGGGGAGCTGTTTTTT CASKWGAKTGELFF
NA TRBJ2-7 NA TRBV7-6 TGTGCCAGCAGCTTAGACGGGGTAGCGTCCTACGAGCAGTACTTC CASSLDGVASYEQYF
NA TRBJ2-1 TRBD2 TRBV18 TGTGCCAGCTCACCACCGGATACTAGCGGACATAATGAGCAGTTCTTC CASSPPDTSGHNEQFF
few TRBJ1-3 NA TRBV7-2 TGTGCCAGCAGCTTAGCTTCGACATCCTCCTCTGGAAACACCATATATTTT CASSLASTSSSGNTIYF
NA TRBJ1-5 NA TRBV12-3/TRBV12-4 TGTGCCAGCAGTTTAGCGAGCAGGAGCAATCAGCCCCAGCATTTT CASSLASRSNQPQHF
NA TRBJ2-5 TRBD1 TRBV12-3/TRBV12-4 TGTGCCAGCAGTCTCTGGACAGGCCAAGAGACCCAGTACTTC CASSLWTGQETQYF
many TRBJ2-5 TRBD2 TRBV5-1 TGCGCCAGCAGCGCAGCCGGGGGACTACAAGAGACCCAGTACTTC CASSAAGGLQETQYF
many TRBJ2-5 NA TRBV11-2 TGTGCCAGCAGCCCCCGGCGAGAGACCCAGTACTTC CASSPRRETQYF
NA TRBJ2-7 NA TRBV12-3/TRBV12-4 TGTGCCAGCAGTTTTCGTTCCTACGAGCAGTACTTC CASSFRSYEQYF
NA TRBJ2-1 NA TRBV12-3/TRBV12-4 TGTGCCAGCAGTTTGGGCCCTTCAAAGGGGTACAATGAGCAGTTCTTC CASSLGPSKGYNEQFF
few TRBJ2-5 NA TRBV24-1 TGTGCCACCAGTGATCCGATGGGAGCGGACCAAGAGACCCAGTACTTC CATSDPMGADQETQYF
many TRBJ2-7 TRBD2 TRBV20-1 TGCAGTGCGAGGGGGAGCGGGGGGTTTTTCTACGAGCAGTACTTC CSARGSGGFFYEQYF
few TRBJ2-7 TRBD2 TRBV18 TGTGCCAGCTCACCACGACTAGCGGGAGGCTACTCCTACGAGCAGTACTTC CASSPRLAGGYSYEQYF
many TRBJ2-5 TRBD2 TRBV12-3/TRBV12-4 TGTGCCAGCAGCTTAGCGGGAGCGGGAGAGACCCAGTACTTC CASSLAGAGETQYF
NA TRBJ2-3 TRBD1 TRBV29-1 TGCAGCGTGGTAGACAGGGGACAAGATACGCAGTATTTT CSVVDRGQDTQYF
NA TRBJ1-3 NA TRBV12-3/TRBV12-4 TGTGCCAGCAGTTTCGCGCCTGGAAACACCATATATTTT CASSFAPGNTIYF
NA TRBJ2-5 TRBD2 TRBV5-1 TGCGCCAGCAGACAAACCGGGACTAGCGGACAAGAGACCCAGTACTTC CASRQTGTSGQETQYF
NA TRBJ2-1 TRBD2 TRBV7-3 TGTGCCAGCAGCCCTAGCGGGAGGGCGTGGAATGAGCAGTTCTTC CASSPSGRAWNEQFF
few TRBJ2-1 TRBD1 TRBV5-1 TGCGCCAGCAGCATCTCGCCCCCGGGACAGGGCGATGAGCAGTTCTTC CASSISPPGQGDEQFF
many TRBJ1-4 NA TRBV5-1 TGCGCCAGCAGCTTGGGGCGCCAGGGGAGAGGCGTTAATGAAAAACTGTTTTTT CASSLGRQGRGVNEKLFF
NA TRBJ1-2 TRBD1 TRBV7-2 TGTGCCAGTAGACAGGGGGCTAACTATGGCTACACCTTC CASRQGANYGYTF
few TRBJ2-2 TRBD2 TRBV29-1 TGCAGCGTTGGGGGGGGAGACACCGGGGAGCTGTTTTTT CSVGGGDTGELFF
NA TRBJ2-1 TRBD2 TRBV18 TGTGCCAGCTCACAGCTAGCGGGAGCGAATGAGCAGTTCTTC CASSQLAGANEQFF
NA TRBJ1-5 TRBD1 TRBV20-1 TGCAGTGCTAGAGTAGGGGCAGGGGGCGGTGGGCCCCAGCATTTT CSARVGAGGGGPQHF
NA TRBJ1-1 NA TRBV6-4 TGTGCCAGCAGTTCAGGGTGGAACACTGAAGCTTTCTTT CASSSGWNTEAFF
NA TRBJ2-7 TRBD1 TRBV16 TGTGCCAGCAGCCACCCCGGGACAGGGGCGTTGTACGAGCAGTACTTC CASSHPGTGALYEQYF
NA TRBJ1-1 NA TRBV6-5 TGTGCCAGCCGGGAGTTAGGGGGGGACACTGAAGCTTTCTTT CASRELGGDTEAFF
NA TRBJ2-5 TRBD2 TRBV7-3 TGTGCCAGCAGCTGGGTAGCGGGGTACCAAGAGACCCAGTACTTC CASSWVAGYQETQYF
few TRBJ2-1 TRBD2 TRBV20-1 TGCAGTGCTACTTCTTCTCTAGCGGGAGGGCTTTATGAGCAGTTCTTC CSATSSLAGGLYEQFF
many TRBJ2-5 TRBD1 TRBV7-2 TGTGCCAGCAGCCCCCAATACGACAGGGGACAAGAGACCCAGTACTTC CASSPQYDRGQETQYF
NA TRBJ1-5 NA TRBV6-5 TGTGCCAGCAGTTCGCGGGAAAATCAGCCCCAGCATTTT CASSSRENQPQHF
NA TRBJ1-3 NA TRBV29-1 TGCAGCGCTTTTTCGGGGCCTGGAAACACCATATATTTT CSAFSGPGNTIYF
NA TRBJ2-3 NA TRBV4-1 TGCGCCAGCAGCCAAGATAGGGTAACCCGCTGGGGCACAGATACGCAGTATTTT CASSQDRVTRWGTDTQYF
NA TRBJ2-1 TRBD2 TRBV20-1 TGCAGTGCACCCAACCCCGGCGGGGGGGCTAATGAGCAGTTCTTC CSAPNPGGGANEQFF
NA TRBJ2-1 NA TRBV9 TGTGCCAGCAGCCCCCGGGCCAAATACAATGAGCAGTTCTTC CASSPRAKYNEQFF